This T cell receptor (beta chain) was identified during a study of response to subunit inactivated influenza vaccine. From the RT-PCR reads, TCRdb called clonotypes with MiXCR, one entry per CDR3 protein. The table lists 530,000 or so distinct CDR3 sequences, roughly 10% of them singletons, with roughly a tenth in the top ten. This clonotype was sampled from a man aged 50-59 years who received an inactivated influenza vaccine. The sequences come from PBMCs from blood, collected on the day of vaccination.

The CDR3 sequence: CSAKVQVETQYF. The DNA for the CDR3 is TGCAGTGCTAAAGTCCAGGTAGAGACCCAGTACTTC. The V and J genes are TRBV20-1 and TRBJ2-5; D is uncertain. CDR3 length: 12 amino acids. Trimming took 4 bases from V and 4 from J, leaving 10 bases between them. Germline V gene sequence: CDR1 DFQATT, CDR2 SNEGSKA (reference sequence).